This T cell receptor beta chain was obtained from a study of tumor-infiltrating lymphocytes in primary liver carcinoma. Study-level background: Measuring roughly 4.2 to 11 cm across, the tumors were staged as T1-T3 N0M0. Read depth, roughly 3.5 to 7.13 million productive TCRbeta reads, did not differ significantly between tissues. Findings and caveats of the study: Lesser overlap characterized tumor-adjacent and tumor-blood pairs relative to tumor region pairs. Bulk unsorted sampling precluded comparing CD4+ and CD8+ repertoires.

Unsorted whole blood served as the source of blood RNA, and germline DNA was extracted as well. Researchers generated TCR beta cDNA from 500 ng of total RNA, relying on a constant-region primer. TCR beta libraries came from three nested multiplex PCR rounds using slightly modified ARM-PCR. For around 9 cycles apiece, the opening two PCR rounds ran with TRBV1-TRBV30 forward primers and a C-beta reverse primer. TCRdb re-analysed the multiplex PCR reads in MiXCR, keeping a single row per CDR3 protein. The sample holds more than 150,000 distinct CDR3 sequences, 50% to 75% seen once. The CDR3 contains 12 residues. CDR1 and CDR2 from the germline V gene are SQVTM and ANQGSEA. The V and J ends lost 2 bases and 5 bases respectively, with 9 bases between them. This clonotype was seen at least ten times. Its antigen is currently unknown.

The source is a man in his forties with primary liver carcinoma and hepatitis B virus infection. The sample was peripheral blood. This chain uses TRBV29-1 with TRBJ2-5; D unresolved. The CDR3 DNA reads TGCAGCGTTGAAACAGTCGGGGAGACCCAGTACTTC. It specifies CSVETVGETQYF.